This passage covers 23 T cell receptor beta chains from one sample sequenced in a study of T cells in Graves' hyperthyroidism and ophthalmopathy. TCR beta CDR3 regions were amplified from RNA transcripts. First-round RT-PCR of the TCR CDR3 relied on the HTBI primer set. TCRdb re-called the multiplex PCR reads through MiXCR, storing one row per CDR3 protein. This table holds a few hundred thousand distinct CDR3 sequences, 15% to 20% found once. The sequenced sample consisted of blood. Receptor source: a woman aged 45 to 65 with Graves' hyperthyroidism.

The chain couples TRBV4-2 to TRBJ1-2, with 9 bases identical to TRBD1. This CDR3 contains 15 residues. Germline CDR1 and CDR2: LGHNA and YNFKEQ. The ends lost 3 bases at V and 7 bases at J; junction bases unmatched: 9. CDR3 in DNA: TGTGCCAGCAGCCAGACGGACAGGGGCGGCGGTGGCTACACCTTC. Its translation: CASSQTDRGGGGYTF.

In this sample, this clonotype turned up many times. This CDR3 reads CASSERTGTSYEQYV. CDR3 nucleotide sequence: TGTGCCAGCAGTGAACGGACAGGGACTTCCTACGAGCAGTACGTC. The rearrangement joins TRBV6-1 to TRBJ2-7; 8 nucleotides line up with TRBD1. The V segment lost 2 bases and the J segment 1 base; nucleotides outside the gene matches: 4. The germline gives CDR1 MNHNS, CDR2 SASEGT. This CDR3 spans 15 amino acids.

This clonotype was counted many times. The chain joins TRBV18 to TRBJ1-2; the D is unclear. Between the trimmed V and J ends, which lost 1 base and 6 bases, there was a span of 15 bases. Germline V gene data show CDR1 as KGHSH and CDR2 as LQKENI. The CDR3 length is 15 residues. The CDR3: CASSPRQDWFDGYTF. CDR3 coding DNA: TGTGCCAGCTCACCACGGCAGGACTGGTTCGATGGCTACACCTTC.

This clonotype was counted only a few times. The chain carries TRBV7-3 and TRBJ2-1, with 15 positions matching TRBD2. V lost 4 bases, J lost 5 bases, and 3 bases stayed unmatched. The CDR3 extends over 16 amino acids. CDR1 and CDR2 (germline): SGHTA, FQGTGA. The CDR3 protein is CASSWTSGRENNEQFF. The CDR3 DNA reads TGTGCCAGCAGCTGGACTAGCGGGAGGGAAAACAATGAGCAGTTCTTC.

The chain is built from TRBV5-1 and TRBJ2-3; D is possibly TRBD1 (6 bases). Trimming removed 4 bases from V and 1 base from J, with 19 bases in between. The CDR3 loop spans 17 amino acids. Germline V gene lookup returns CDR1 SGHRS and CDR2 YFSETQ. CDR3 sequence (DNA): TGCGCCAGCAGCATGCAACAGGGAGTTGTTGGCACAGATACGCAGTATTTT. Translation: CASSMQQGVVGTDTQYF.

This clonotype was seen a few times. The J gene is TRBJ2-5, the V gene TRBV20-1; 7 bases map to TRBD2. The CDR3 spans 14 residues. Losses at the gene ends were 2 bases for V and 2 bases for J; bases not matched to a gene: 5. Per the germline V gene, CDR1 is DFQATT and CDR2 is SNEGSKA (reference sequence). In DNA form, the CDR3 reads TGCAGTGCTAGAAGTCTAGCGGATCAAGAGACCCAGTACTTC. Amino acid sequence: CSARSLADQETQYF.

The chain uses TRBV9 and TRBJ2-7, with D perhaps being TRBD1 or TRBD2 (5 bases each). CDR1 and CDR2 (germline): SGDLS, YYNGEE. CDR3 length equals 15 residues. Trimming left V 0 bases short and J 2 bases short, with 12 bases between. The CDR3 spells CASSVGGPPTYEQYF. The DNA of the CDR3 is TGTGCCAGCAGCGTAGGGGGACCCCCTACCTACGAGCAGTACTTC.

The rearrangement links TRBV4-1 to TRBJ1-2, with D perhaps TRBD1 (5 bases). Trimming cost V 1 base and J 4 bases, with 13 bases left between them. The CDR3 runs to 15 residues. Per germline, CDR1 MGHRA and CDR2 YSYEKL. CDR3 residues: CASSQVQGRTYGYTF. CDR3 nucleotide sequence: TGCGCCAGCAGCCAAGTCCAGGGACGGACCTATGGCTACACCTTC.

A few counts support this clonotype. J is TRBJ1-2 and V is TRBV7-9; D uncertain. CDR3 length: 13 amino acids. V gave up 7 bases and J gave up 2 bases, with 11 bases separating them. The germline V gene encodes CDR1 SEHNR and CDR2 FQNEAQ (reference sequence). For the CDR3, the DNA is TGTGCCAGCAAGGTCGACTCAAACTATGGCTACACCTTC. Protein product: CASKVDSNYGYTF.

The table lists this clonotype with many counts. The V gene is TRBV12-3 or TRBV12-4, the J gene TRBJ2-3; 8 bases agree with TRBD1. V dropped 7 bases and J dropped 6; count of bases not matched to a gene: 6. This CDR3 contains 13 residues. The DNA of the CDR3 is TGTGCCAGCACAGGGGGCCATGTGGATACGCAGTATTTT. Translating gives CASTGGHVDTQYF.

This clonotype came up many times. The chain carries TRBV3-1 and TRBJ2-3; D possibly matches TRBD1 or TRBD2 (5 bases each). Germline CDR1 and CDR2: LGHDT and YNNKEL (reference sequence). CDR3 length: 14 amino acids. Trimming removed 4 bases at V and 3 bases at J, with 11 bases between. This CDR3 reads CASSLGDPTDTQYF. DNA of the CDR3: TGTGCCAGCAGCCTAGGGGACCCGACAGATACGCAGTATTTT.

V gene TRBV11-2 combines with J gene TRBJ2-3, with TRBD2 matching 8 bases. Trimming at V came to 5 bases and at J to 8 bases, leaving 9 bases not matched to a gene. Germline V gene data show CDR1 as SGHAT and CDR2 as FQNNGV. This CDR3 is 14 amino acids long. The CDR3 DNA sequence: TGTGCCAGCAGCCATTCGGGGACTAGTAGTACGCAGTATTTT. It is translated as CASSHSGTSSTQYF.

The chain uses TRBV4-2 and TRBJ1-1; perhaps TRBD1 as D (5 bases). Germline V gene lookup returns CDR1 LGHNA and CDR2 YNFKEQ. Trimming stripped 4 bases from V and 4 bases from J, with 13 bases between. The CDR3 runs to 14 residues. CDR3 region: CASSPGRSSTEAFF. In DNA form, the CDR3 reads TGTGCCAGCAGCCCGGGACGGTCGTCCACTGAAGCTTTCTTT.

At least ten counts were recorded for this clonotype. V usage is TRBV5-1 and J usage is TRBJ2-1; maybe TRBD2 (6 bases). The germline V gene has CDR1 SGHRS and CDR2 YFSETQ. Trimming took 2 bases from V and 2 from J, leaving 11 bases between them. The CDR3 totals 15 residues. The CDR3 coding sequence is TGCGCCAGCAGCTTCGGGAGCGGAGCCTACAATGAGCAGTTCTTC. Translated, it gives CASSFGSGAYNEQFF.

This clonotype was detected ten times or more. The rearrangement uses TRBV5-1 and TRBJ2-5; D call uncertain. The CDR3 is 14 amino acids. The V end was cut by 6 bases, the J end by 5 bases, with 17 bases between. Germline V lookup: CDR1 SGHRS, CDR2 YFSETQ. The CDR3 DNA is TGCGCCAGCATGAAGGGCCCAACTGAGGAGACCCAGTACTTC. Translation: CASMKGPTEETQYF.

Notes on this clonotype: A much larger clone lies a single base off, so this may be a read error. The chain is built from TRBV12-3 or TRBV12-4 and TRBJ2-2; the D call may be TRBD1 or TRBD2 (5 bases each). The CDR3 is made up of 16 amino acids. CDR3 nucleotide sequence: TGTGCCAGCAGTTTTGTCCAGGGTTATTATTCCGGGGAGCCGTTTTTT. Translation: CASSFVQGYYSGEPFF.

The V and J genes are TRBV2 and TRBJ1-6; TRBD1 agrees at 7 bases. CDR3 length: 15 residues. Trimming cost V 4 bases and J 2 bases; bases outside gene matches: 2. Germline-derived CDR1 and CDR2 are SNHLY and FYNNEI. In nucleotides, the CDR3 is TGTGCCAGCAGTGCCGGGACAGCCTATAATTCACCCCTCCACTTT. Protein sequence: CASSAGTAYNSPLHF.

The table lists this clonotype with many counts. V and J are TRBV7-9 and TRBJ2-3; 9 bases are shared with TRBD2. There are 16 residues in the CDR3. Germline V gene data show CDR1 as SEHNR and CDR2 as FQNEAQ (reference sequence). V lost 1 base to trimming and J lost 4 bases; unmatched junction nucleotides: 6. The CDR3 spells CASSLVQRGAADTQYF. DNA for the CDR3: TGTGCCAGCAGCTTAGTACAGCGGGGGGCTGCAGATACGCAGTATTTT.

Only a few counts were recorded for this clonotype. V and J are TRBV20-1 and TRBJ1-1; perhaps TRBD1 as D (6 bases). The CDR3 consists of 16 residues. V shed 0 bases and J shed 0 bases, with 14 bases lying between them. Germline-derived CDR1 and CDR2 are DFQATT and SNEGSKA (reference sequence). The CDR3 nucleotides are TGCAGTGCTAGAGATCCTGGACAGTCCATGAACACTGAAGCTTTCTTT. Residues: CSARDPGQSMNTEAFF.

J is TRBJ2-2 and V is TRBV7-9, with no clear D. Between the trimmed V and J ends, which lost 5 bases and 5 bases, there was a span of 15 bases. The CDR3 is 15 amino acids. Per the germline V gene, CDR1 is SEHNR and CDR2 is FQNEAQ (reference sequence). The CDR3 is CASSLPTFQTGELFF. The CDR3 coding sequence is TGTGCCAGCAGCCTCCCGACATTTCAAACCGGGGAGCTGTTTTTT.

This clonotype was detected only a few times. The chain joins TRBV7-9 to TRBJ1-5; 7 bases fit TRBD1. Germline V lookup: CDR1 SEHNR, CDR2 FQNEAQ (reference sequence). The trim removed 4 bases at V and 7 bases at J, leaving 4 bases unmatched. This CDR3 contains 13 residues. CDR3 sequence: CASSSTGEQPQHF. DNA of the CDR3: TGTGCCAGCAGCTCAACAGGGGAACAGCCCCAGCATTTT.

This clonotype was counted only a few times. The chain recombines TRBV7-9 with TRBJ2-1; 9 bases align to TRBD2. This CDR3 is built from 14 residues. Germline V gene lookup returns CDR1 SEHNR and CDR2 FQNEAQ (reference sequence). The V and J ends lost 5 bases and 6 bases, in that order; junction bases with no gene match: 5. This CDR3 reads CASSMGLAGNEQFF. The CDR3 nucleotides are TGTGCCAGCAGCATGGGACTAGCAGGCAATGAGCAGTTCTTC.

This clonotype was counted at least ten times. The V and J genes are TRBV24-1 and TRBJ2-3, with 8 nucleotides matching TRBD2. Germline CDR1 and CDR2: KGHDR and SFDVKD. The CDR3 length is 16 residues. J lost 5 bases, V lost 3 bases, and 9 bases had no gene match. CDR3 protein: CATSDPGAGDVDTQYF. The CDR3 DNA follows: TGTGCCACCAGTGATCCCGGAGCGGGAGACGTAGATACGCAGTATTTT.